Detailed here is one TCR beta chain. Its antigen is still unknown. Time point in this sample: pretreatment peripheral blood. Urothelial carcinoma in patients was locally advanced or metastatic. The CDR3 contains 12 residues. Trimming removed 7 bases at V and 5 bases at J, with 11 bases between. CDR1 and CDR2 (germline): MDHEN, SYDVKM. Synthetic templates analogous to TCR were spiked into all PCRs individually. The table came from immunoSEQ multiplex PCR; TCRdb's copy has only in-frame clones and leaves some out. Seen here are about 50,000 clones, around 84% observed once, and the top ten hold 2.5% to 3.5%. The sample originates from a study of PD-L1 blockade in urothelial cancer. Study in general: Atezolizumab was started by patients in the mid-2010s at 1,200 mg intravenously every 3 weeks.

The study's findings and limits: Below-median blood TCR clonality before treatment forecast better survival.

This receptor was taken from a man between 65 and 85 years old with urothelial cancer. This specimen was PBMCs, taken around atezolizumab (anti-PD-L1) treatment. The V and J genes are TRBV28 and TRBJ2-5; TRBD1 is a possible D gene (6 bases). The CDR3 bases are TGTGCCAGCACCGGACAGTACGAGACCCAGTACTTC. Its protein product is CASTGQYETQYF.